The clone carrying this TCR beta chain was picked up a small number of times. The antigen remains undetermined. A read error may explain this, as a much larger clone is one base away. CDR1 is MRHNA and CDR2 is SNTAGT in the germline V gene. There are 9 residues in the CDR3. These data are taken from a study of metastatic and nonmetastatic thyroid tumors. For the study at large: Repertoires from blood and tumor or nodule tissue of malignant and benign thyroid patients were compared. Broader study findings: Benign nodules were reported to have significantly lower TCR beta diversity than malignant thyroid tumors, in blood and tumor.

MiXCR re-clonotyped the PCR reads for TCRdb. Seen here are roughly 38,000 clones, roughly 18% observed once, and the top ten hold 15% to 20%. The entire patient cohort was treatment-naive prior to thyroid surgery. The source of this sequence is a female donor with papillary thyroid cancer or a benign thyroid nodule (not recorded which). Some clones in this sample may be carry-over from other donors' samples. The source material was blood. This chain connects TRBV6-4 to TRBJ2-1; D uncertain. DNA for the CDR3: TGTGCCAGCAACTCCAGCGAGGTCTTC. Protein product: CASNSSEVF.